These 28 T cell receptor beta chains came from one sample sequenced in a study of CD8 T cells in Susac syndrome. The RNA, roughly 0.5 to 1 ug, was put through reverse transcription using random hexamers. One entry per CDR3 protein, called by TCRdb with MiXCR from the immunoSEQ multiplex PCR reads. The table has roughly 130,000 distinct CDR3 sequences, 90% to 95% seen once. The sequencing input was CD4+ T cells from PBMCs. The receptors were sampled from a human donor in good health.

This chain uses TRBV20-1 with TRBJ1-2; D is perhaps TRBD1 (6 bases). The V and J ends lost 6 bases and 8 bases respectively, with 16 bases between them. This CDR3 has 12 amino acids. Germline V gives CDR1 DFQATT, CDR2 SNEGSKA (reference sequence). CDR3 loop: CSAIPPGEGYTF. CDR3 sequence (DNA): TGCAGTGCCATCCCGCCAGGGGAAGGCTACACCTTC.

This chain links TRBV28 with TRBJ1-4, with D hard to call. Germline V gene lookup returns CDR1 MDHEN and CDR2 SYDVKM. This CDR3 has 13 amino acids. The ends were cut back, 3 bases at V and 8 bases at J, with 10 bases in the middle. Here the CDR3 DNA reads TGTGCCAGCAGTTTGGGTGCCCCCGAAAAACTGTTTTTT. It translates to CASSLGAPEKLFF.

The rearrangement links TRBV20-1 to TRBJ2-1; D unresolved. CDR3 size: 14 residues. The ends were cut back, 3 bases at V and 9 bases at J, with 18 bases in the middle. The V gene's germline CDR1 is DFQATT and CDR2 SNEGSKA (reference sequence). CDR3 in amino acids: CSASGLQPNTEQFF. CDR3 coding DNA: TGCAGTGCTAGTGGGCTTCAGCCCAACACTGAGCAGTTCTTC.

The V and J genes are TRBV5-8 and TRBJ2-7; D call uncertain. The CDR3 runs 12 residues. CDR1 SGHTS and CDR2 YDEGEE come from the germline V gene. The V end lost 7 bases, the J end lost 2 bases, and 10 bases lay between the germline ends. The CDR3 is CASYDRPYEQYF. The CDR3 bases are TGTGCCAGCTATGACCGTCCCTACGAGCAGTACTTC.

This clonotype was seen once. This chain links TRBV27 with TRBJ1-1; no clear D gene. Germline V gives CDR1 MNHEY, CDR2 SMNVEV (reference sequence). The CDR3 is 14 residues long. Deletions cut 9 bases from V and 0 bases from J, with 14 bases between. In DNA form, the CDR3 reads TGTGCCAGTGCTAGGGTGGGAATGAACACTGAAGCTTTCTTT. Protein: CASARVGMNTEAFF.

The V gene is TRBV19, the J gene TRBJ1-2, with a tentative D call TRBD1 (5 bases). The CDR3 loop spans 15 amino acids. From germline, CDR1 is LNHDA and CDR2 SQIVND (reference sequence). V gave up 9 bases and J gave up 0 bases, with 17 bases separating them. CDR3 protein: CASPKRGRSNYGYTF. DNA of the CDR3: TGTGCCAGCCCCAAGAGGGGCAGGTCTAACTATGGCTACACCTTC. The whole variable domain, filled in from reference TRBV19 and TRBJ1-2, reads DGGITQSPKYLFRKEGQNVTLSCEQNLNHDAMYWYRQDPGQGLRLIYYSQIVNDFQKGDIAEGYSVSREKKESFPLTVTSAQKNPTAFYLCASPKRGRSNYGYTFGSGTRLTVV.

This chain joins TRBV20-1 and TRBJ1-5, with D tentatively TRBD1 (6 bases). In germline, CDR1 is DFQATT, CDR2 SNEGSKA (reference sequence). The V gene lost 6 bases and the J gene lost 2 bases, with 20 bases spanning the gap. CDR3 length: 16 residues. CDR3 region: CSATKGRGGGNQPQHF. The CDR3 region has the DNA TGCAGTGCCACGAAAGGCAGGGGTGGAGGCAATCAGCCCCAGCATTTT.

This sequence joins TRBV24-1 and TRBJ2-3; D not resolved. V lost 5 bases, J lost 2 bases, and 13 bases lay in between. CDR3 length: 15 amino acids. Germline V gene lookup returns CDR1 KGHDR and CDR2 SFDVKD. The CDR3 nucleotides read TGTGCCACCAGTGCGAGAGGTCTCTACACAGATACGCAGTATTTT. The encoded protein is CATSARGLYTDTQYF.

This rearrangement joins TRBV5-1 to TRBJ2-7; D might be TRBD1 or TRBD2, each matching 5 bases. The V end lost 4 bases, the J end lost 1 base, and 15 bases lay between the germline ends. This CDR3 has 15 residues. Germline V gene data show CDR1 as SGHRS and CDR2 as YFSETQ. In DNA form, the CDR3 reads TGCGCCAGCAGCCAGCTAGGGACGGGGTCCTACGAGCAGTACTTC. This sequence encodes CASSQLGTGSYEQYF. Full variable domain (outside the CDR3, taken from reference TRBV5-1 and TRBJ2-7): KAGVTQTPRYLIKTRGQQVTLSCSPISGHRSVSWYQQTPGQGLQFLFEYFSETQRNKGNFPGRFSGRQFSNSRSEMNVSTLELGDSALYLCASSQLGTGSYEQYFGPGTRLTVT.

The rearrangement links TRBV20-1 to TRBJ2-7; tentative D call: TRBD1 (5 bases). Trimming took off 4 bases at V and 3 bases at J, with 13 bases between the two ends. The length of the CDR3 is 13 residues. Germline values: CDR1 DFQATT, CDR2 SNEGSKA (reference sequence). CDR3: CSATRGNIYEQYF. In nucleotides, the CDR3 is TGCAGTGCTACAAGGGGAAACATCTACGAGCAGTACTTC.

The V gene is TRBV9, the J gene TRBJ2-7; 7 nucleotides align to TRBD1. The CDR3 extends over 14 amino acids. Germline lookup yields CDR1 SGDLS and CDR2 YYNGEE. The junction had 8 bases not matched to a gene; V was cut back by 2 bases and J by 6 bases. DNA of the CDR3: TGTGCCAGCAGCGTCTCGACAGGGTCCGGCGAGCAGTACTTC. Amino acid sequence: CASSVSTGSGEQYF.

The rearrangement links TRBV19 to TRBJ1-1, with D perhaps matching TRBD1 (5 bases). The CDR3 has 14 residues. V was shortened by 4 bases and J by 4 bases, with 13 bases between the two germline ends. CDR1 and CDR2 from the germline V gene are LNHDA and SQIVND (reference sequence). The CDR3 region is CASSTTWRGTEAFF. DNA for the CDR3: TGTGCCAGTAGTACGACCTGGAGGGGCACTGAAGCTTTCTTT.

V usage is TRBV7-2 and J usage is TRBJ1-2; unclear D gene. Germline V lookup: CDR1 SGHTA, CDR2 FQGNSA. V dropped 4 bases and J dropped 8 bases, with 11 bases sitting between them. The CDR3 loop spans 12 amino acids. CDR3 DNA sequence: TGTGCCAGCAGCTCCGGAGCCGGAGGCTACACCTTC. This translates into CASSSGAGGYTF.

V usage is TRBV6-6 and J usage is TRBJ2-3; the D call may be TRBD1 or TRBD2 (5 bases each). V lost 5 bases to trimming and J lost 4 bases, with 10 bases between them. This CDR3 region has 13 residues. The germline gives CDR1 MNHNY, CDR2 SVGAGI (reference sequence). For the CDR3, the DNA is TGTGCCAGCAGTGCCGGGGCTTCAGATACGCAGTATTTT. This sequence encodes CASSAGASDTQYF.

This clonotype was counted between two and nine times. CDR3 in DNA: TGTGCCAGTAGTAGGGGACAGGGAGGATACGAGCAGTACTTC. This encodes CASSRGQGGYEQYF. The chain is built from TRBV25-1 and TRBJ2-7; 9 nucleotides agree with TRBD1. CDR3 length: 14 amino acids. V shed 9 bases, J shed 4 bases, and the junction held 10 bases outside the gene matches. The germline V gene has CDR1 MGHDK and CDR2 SYGVNS.

This clonotype was seen only once. The J gene is TRBJ1-1, the V gene TRBV5-4, with a tentative D call TRBD1 (5 bases). V lost 6 bases, J lost 0 bases, and 12 bases lay in between. The V gene's germline CDR1 is SGHNT and CDR2 YYREEE (reference sequence). The CDR3 totals 14 residues. CDR3 coding DNA: TGTGCCAGCACCGGGAGGGGAGTGAACACTGAAGCTTTCTTT. Residues: CASTGRGVNTEAFF.

The V gene is TRBV28, the J gene TRBJ1-5, with 9 bases identical to TRBD1. Germline-derived CDR1 and CDR2 are MDHEN and SYDVKM. The CDR3 runs to 15 residues. V lost 5 bases and J lost 6; bases outside the gene matches: 8. CDR3 in amino acids: CASSTGQGLIQPQHF. CDR3 DNA sequence: TGTGCCAGCAGTACGGGACAGGGTTTGATTCAGCCCCAGCATTTT.

The rearrangement joins TRBV27 to TRBJ2-4; 7 nucleotides match TRBD1. The germline V gene encodes CDR1 MNHEY and CDR2 SMNVEV (reference sequence). Trimming cost V 5 bases and J 7 bases; bases outside gene matches: 8. This CDR3 region has 14 residues. The CDR3 DNA reads as TGTGCCAGCAGTCTTACCGGGACAGAGAACATTCAGTACTTC. Protein sequence: CASSLTGTENIQYF.

The genes are TRBV18 and TRBJ1-1; no definite D call. Germline lookup yields CDR1 KGHSH and CDR2 LQKENI. The V and J ends lost 0 bases and 5 bases respectively, with 10 bases between them. This CDR3 region has 14 residues. CDR3 loop: CASSPPTDGTEAFF. The CDR3 DNA is TGTGCCAGCTCACCACCCACGGATGGGACTGAAGCTTTCTTT.

CDR3 sequence (DNA): TGTGCCAGCAGCCGCAGAGGCCAGTATACTAGCACAGATACGCAGTATTTT. Protein sequence: CASSRRGQYTSTDTQYF. J is TRBJ2-3 and V is TRBV5-6, with D uncertain. V shed 4 bases and J shed 0 bases, with 18 bases lying between them. Germline assignment: CDR1 SGHDT and CDR2 YYEEEE. This CDR3 is built from 17 residues.

The V call is TRBV7-9, the J call TRBJ1-1, with unresolved D. CDR3 size: 11 residues. Trimming cost V 3 bases and J 5 bases, with 4 bases left between them. Germline CDR1 SEHNR, CDR2 FQNEAQ (reference sequence). The CDR3 DNA reads as TGTGCCAGCAGCTTTGAGACTGAAGCTTTCTTT. It yields the protein CASSFETEAFF.

V usage is TRBV29-1 and J usage is TRBJ1-3; possible D gene TRBD1, 6 bases. In germline, CDR1 is SQVTM, CDR2 ANQGSEA. Deletions cut 5 bases from V and 0 bases from J, with 14 bases between. The CDR3 is made up of 15 amino acids. The CDR3 coding sequence is TGCAGCGTTAAGGGCAGGGGAAGCTCTGGAAACACCATATATTTT. It is translated as CSVKGRGSSGNTIYF.

This chain uses TRBV10-3 with TRBJ2-1, with TRBD1 identical over 9 bases. Trimming took 8 bases from V and 6 from J; bases not matched to a gene: 5. The germline CDR1 and CDR2 sequences are ENHRY and SYGVKD. The CDR3 is made up of 13 amino acids. Written as DNA, the CDR3 is TGTGCCATCGGGGAGACAGGGGGCAATGAGCAGTTCTTC. Translation gives CAIGETGGNEQFF.

The chain carries TRBV3-1 and TRBJ1-3; D not certain. Germline loops: CDR1 LGHDT, CDR2 YNNKEL (reference sequence). V shed 4 bases and J shed 3 bases, with 10 bases lying between them. This CDR3 comprises 14 residues. In DNA, the CDR3 is TGTGCCAGCAGCCTTGACACGAGTGGAAACACCATATATTTT. The encoded protein is CASSLDTSGNTIYF.

The chain links TRBV29-1 to TRBJ2-3; 8 positions match TRBD1. The V gene end was trimmed by 8 bases and the J gene end by 5 bases; junction bases not matched to a gene: 12. Germline V gene lookup returns CDR1 SQVTM and CDR2 ANQGSEA. This CDR3 is 14 amino acids long. CDR3 DNA sequence: TGCAGCATTCGGGACAGGTCTCGTGGAGATACGCAGTATTTT. It specifies CSIRDRSRGDTQYF.

The chain uses TRBV5-1 and TRBJ2-6; D is ambiguous. The ends were cut back, 0 bases at V and 4 bases at J, with 11 bases in the middle. This CDR3 is 16 amino acids long. Looked up from germline, CDR1 is SGHRS and CDR2 is YFSETQ. The CDR3 sequence is CASSLGPSQGANVLTF. For the CDR3, the DNA is TGCGCCAGCAGCTTGGGACCTAGTCAAGGGGCCAACGTCCTGACTTTC.

The chain employs TRBV6-5 and TRBJ1-4, with 10 bases lining up with TRBD1. V was clipped by 5 bases and J by 11 bases; unmatched bases: 11. Germline CDR1 MNHEY, CDR2 SVGAGI. This CDR3 has 15 residues. Here the CDR3 reads CASSKDRGTRSKLFF. The DNA of the CDR3 is TGTGCCAGCAGTAAGGACAGGGGGACCCGTTCTAAACTGTTTTTT.

The chain has TRBV6-5 and TRBJ2-2, with D unresolved. The CDR3 runs to 13 residues. Trimming took 2 bases from V and 4 from J, leaving 5 bases between them. Per the germline V gene, CDR1 is MNHEY and CDR2 is SVGAGI. The CDR3 DNA sequence: TGTGCCAGCAGTTACGACACCACCGGGGAGCTGTTTTTT. Protein sequence: CASSYDTTGELFF.